Below, one TCR beta chain is given with its context. This CDR3 has 19 residues. V lost 2 bases and J lost 0, with 25 bases in between. Germline V gene sequence: CDR1 GTSNPN, CDR2 SVGIG (reference sequence). These data come from a study of blood T cell repertoires in COVID-19. In the study overall: There were acute and convalescent COVID-19 samples, and they came from the United States, Italy and Spain.

Assay: immunoSEQ multiplex PCR; the TCRdb copy retains only in-frame clones and omits some. The sample lists roughly 190,000 clones; around 90% were seen once. What was sequenced was peripheral blood. This chain joins TRBV30 and TRBJ1-1; D gene unclear. The source of this sequence is a man in his forties with active or convalescent COVID-19. In DNA, the CDR3 is TGTGCCTGGAGTCCCCGGAGTAGGTCAGCCGCTTCCTTGAACACTGAAGCTTTCTTT. This encodes CAWSPRSRSAASLNTEAFF.